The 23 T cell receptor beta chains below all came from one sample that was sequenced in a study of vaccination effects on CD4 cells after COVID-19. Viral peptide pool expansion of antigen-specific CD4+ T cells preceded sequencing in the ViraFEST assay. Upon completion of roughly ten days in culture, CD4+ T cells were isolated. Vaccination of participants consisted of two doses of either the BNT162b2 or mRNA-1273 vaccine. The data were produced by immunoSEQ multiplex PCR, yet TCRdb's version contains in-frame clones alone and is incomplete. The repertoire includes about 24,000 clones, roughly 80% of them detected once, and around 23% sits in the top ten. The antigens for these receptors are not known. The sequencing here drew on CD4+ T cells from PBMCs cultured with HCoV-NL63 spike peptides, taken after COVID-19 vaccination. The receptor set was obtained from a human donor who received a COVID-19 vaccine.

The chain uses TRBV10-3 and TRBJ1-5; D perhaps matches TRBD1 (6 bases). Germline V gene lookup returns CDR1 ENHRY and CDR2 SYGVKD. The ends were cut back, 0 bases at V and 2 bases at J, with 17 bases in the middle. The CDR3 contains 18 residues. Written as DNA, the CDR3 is TGTGCCATCAGTGAGTCCAAAGGGGGGGCTGGAGGCAATCAGCCCCAGCATTTT. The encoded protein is CAISESKGGAGGNQPQHF.

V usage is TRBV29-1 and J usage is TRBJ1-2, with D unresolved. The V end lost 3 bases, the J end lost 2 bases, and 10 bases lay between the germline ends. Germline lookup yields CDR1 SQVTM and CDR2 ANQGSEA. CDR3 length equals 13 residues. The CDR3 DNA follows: TGCAGCGTTGATGTGGGAGGGAACTATGGCTACACCTTC. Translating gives CSVDVGGNYGYTF.

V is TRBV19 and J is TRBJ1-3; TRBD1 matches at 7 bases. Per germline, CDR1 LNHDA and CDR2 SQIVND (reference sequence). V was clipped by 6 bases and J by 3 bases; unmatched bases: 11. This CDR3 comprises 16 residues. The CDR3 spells CASRLTSTGYGNTIYF. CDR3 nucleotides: TGTGCCAGTAGGCTAACCTCGACAGGGTATGGAAACACCATATATTTT.

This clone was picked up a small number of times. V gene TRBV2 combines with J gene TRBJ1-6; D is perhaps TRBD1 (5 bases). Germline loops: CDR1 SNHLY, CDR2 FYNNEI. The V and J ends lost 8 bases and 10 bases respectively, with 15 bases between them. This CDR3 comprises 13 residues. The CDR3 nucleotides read TGTGCCAGCCGCAGGGAAACATGGTCACCCCTCCACTTT. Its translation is CASRRETWSPLHF.

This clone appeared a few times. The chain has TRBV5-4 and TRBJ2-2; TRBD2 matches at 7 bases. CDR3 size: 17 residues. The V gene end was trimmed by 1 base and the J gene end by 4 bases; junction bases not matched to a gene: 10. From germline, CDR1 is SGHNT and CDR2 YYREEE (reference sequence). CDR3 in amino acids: CASSLIALAEVTGELFF. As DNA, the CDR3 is TGTGCCAGCAGCTTGATCGCGCTAGCGGAAGTCACCGGGGAGCTGTTTTTT.

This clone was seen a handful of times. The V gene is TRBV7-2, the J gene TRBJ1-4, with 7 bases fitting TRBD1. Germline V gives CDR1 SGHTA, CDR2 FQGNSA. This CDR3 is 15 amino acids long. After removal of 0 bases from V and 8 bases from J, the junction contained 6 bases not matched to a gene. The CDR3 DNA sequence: TGTGCCAGCAGCTTAGCCGCAGGGGGAGAGGAAAAACTGTTTTTT. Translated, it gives CASSLAAGGEEKLFF.

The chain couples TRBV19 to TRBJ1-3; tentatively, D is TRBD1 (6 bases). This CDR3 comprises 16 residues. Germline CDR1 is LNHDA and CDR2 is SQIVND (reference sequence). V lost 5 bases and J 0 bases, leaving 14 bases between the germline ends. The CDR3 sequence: CASSPLDRRSGNTIYF. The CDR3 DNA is TGTGCCAGTAGTCCTTTGGACAGACGCTCTGGAAACACCATATATTTT.

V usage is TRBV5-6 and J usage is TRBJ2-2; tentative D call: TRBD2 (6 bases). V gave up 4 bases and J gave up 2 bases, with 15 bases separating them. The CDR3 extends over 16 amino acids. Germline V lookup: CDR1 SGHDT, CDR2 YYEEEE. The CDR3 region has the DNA TGTGCCAGCAGCCTGAGGGCGGGAAAAAACACCGGGGAGCTGTTTTTT. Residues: CASSLRAGKNTGELFF.

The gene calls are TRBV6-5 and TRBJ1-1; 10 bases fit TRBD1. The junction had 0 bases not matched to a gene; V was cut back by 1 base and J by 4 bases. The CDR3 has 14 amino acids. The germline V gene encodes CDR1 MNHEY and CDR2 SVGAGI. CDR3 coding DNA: TGTGCCAGCAGTTACTGGACAGGGGGCACTGAAGCTTTCTTT. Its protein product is CASSYWTGGTEAFF.

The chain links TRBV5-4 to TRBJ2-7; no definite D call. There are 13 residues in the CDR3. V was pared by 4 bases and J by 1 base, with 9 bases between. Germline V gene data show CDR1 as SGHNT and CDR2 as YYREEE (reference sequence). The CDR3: CASSPGHSYEQYF. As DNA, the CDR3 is TGTGCCAGCAGCCCCGGGCATTCCTACGAGCAGTACTTC.

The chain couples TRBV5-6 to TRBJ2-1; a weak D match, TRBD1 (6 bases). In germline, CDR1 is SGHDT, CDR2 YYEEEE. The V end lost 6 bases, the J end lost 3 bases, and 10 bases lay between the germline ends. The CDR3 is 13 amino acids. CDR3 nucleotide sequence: TGTGCCAGCACAGGGGACGGCTACAATGAGCAGTTCTTC. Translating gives CASTGDGYNEQFF.

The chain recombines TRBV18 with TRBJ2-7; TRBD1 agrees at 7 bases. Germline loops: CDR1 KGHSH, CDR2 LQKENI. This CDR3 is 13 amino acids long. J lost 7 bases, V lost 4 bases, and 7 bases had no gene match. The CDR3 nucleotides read TGTGCCAGCTCACTTCGACAGGGTGAAGAGCAGTACTTC. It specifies CASSLRQGEEQYF.

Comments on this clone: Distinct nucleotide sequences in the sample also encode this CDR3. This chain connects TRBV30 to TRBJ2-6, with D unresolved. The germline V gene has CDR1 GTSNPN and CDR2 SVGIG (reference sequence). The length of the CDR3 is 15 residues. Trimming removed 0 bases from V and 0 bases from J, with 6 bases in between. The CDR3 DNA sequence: TGTGCCTGGAGTGTACTCGGCTCTGGGGCCAACGTCCTGACTTTC. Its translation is CAWSVLGSGANVLTF.

The CDR3 sequence is CSVDEGSGNTIYF. In nucleotides, the CDR3 is TGCAGCGTTGACGAGGGCTCTGGAAACACCATATATTTT. The chain is built from TRBV29-1 and TRBJ1-3, with D unresolved. In germline, CDR1 is SQVTM, CDR2 ANQGSEA. There are 13 residues in the CDR3. Trimming stripped 3 bases from V and 0 bases from J, with 6 bases between. Drawing the rest from reference TRBV29-1 and TRBJ1-3, the complete variable domain is SAVISQKPSRDICQRGTSLTIQCQVDSQVTMMFWYRQQPGQSLTLIATANQGSEATYESGFVIDKFPISRPNLTFSTLTVSNMSPEDSSIYLCSVDEGSGNTIYFGEGSWLTVV.

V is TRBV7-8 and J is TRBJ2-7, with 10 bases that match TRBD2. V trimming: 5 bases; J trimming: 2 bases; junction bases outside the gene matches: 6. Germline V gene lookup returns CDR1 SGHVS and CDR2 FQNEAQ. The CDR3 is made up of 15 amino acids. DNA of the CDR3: TGTGCCAGCAGCCCATGGACTAGCGGTCCCTACGAGCAGTACTTC. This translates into CASSPWTSGPYEQYF.

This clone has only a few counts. CDR3 sequence: CASSERGDSNQPQHF. In nucleotides, the CDR3 is TGTGCCAGCAGTGAAAGGGGGGATAGCAATCAGCCCCAGCATTTT. The chain is built from TRBV6-1 and TRBJ1-5; possibly TRBD1 for D (6 bases). The CDR3 is 15 amino acids. Germline CDR1 is MNHNS and CDR2 is SASEGT. The germline V and J ends were trimmed by 2 bases and 0 bases, with 8 bases remaining between them.

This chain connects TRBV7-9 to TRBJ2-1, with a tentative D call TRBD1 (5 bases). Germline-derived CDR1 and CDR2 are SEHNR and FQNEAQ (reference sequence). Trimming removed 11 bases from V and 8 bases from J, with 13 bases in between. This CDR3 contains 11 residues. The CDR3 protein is CACARADEQFF. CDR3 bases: TGTGCCTGCGCCAGGGCGGATGAGCAGTTCTTC.

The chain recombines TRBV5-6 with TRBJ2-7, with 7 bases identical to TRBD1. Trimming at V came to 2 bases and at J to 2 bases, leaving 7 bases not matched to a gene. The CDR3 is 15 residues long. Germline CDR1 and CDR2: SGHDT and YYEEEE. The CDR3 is CASSLSPGQTYEQYF. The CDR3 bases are TGTGCCAGCAGCTTATCTCCGGGACAGACCTACGAGCAGTACTTC.

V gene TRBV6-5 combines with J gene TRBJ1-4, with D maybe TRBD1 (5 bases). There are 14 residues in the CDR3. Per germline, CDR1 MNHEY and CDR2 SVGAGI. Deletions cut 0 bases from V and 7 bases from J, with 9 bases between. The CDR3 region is CASSYSGLREKLFF. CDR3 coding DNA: TGTGCCAGCAGTTACTCGGGACTTCGTGAAAAACTGTTTTTT.

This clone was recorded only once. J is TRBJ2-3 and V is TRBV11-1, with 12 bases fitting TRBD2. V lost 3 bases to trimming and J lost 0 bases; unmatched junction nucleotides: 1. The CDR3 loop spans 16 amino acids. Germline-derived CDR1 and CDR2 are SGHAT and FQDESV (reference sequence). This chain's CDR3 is CASSFLAGGSTDTQYF. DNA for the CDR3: TGTGCCAGCAGCTTTCTAGCGGGAGGGAGCACAGATACGCAGTATTTT.

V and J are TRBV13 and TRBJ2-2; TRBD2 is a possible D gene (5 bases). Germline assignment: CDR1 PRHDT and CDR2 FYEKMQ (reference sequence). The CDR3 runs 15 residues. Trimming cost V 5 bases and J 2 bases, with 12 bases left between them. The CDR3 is CASSPLDLNTGELFF. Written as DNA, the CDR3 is TGTGCCAGCAGCCCCTTGGACTTAAACACCGGGGAGCTGTTTTTT.

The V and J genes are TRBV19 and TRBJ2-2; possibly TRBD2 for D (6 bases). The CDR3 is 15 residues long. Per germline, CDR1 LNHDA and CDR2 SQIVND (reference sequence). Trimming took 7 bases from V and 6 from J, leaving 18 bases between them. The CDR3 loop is CASKEGSFSAGELFF. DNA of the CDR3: TGTGCCAGTAAGGAGGGGTCTTTCAGTGCCGGGGAGCTGTTTTTT.

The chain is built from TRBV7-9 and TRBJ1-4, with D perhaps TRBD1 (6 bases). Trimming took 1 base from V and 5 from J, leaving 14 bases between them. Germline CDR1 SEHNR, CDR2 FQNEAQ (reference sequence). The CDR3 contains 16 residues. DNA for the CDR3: TGTGCCAGCAGCTTAGGTATGGACAGAGCCAATGAAAAACTGTTTTTT. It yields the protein CASSLGMDRANEKLFF.